The 3 T cell receptor beta chains below come from one sample, sequenced in a study of vaccination effects on CD4 cells after COVID-19. The antigens these receptors bind are not known. Subsequent to a culture period of 10 to 11 days, CD4+ T cells were isolated. Participants were vaccinated with two doses of either the BNT162b2 or mRNA-1273 vaccine. Method: immunoSEQ multiplex PCR; TCRdb's copy keeps in-frame clones and lacks some. The top ten hold approximately 15% of the sample, which has some 30,000 clones, about 67% seen once. The sample in question was CD4+ T cells from PBMCs cultured without peptide, obtained after COVID-19 vaccination. These receptors came from a human donor who received a COVID-19 vaccine.

The table lists this clone with a few counts. This chain uses TRBV19 with TRBJ1-2; the D gene is possibly TRBD1 (6 bases). V dropped 6 bases and J dropped 5 bases, with 25 bases sitting between them. This CDR3 has 17 residues. Germline CDR1 is LNHDA and CDR2 is SQIVND (reference sequence). The CDR3 is CASSHVGGLAPLYGYTF. The CDR3 bases are TGTGCCAGTAGCCACGTCGGGGGGCTTGCCCCTCTTTATGGCTACACCTTC. The variable domain in full, completed from reference TRBV19 and TRBJ1-2, reads DGGITQSPKYLFRKEGQNVTLSCEQNLNHDAMYWYRQDPGQGLRLIYYSQIVNDFQKGDIAEGYSVSREKKESFPLTVTSAQKNPTAFYLCASSHVGGLAPLYGYTFGSGTRLTVV.

This clone was observed a few times. The chain is built from TRBV10-3 and TRBJ1-1; unclear D gene. This CDR3 comprises 15 residues. The germline CDR1 and CDR2 sequences are ENHRY and SYGVKD. Trimming left V 4 bases short and J 4 bases short, with 16 bases between. DNA of the CDR3: TGTGCCATCAGTGTATATCTGGCGGAACCCACTGAAGCTTTCTTT. Amino acid sequence: CAISVYLAEPTEAFF.

This chain joins TRBV5-4 and TRBJ1-5; TRBD1 might be the D (5 bases). Germline-derived CDR1 and CDR2 are SGHNT and YYREEE (reference sequence). CDR3 length equals 15 residues. V gave up 3 bases and J gave up 1 base, with 11 bases separating them. CDR3 nucleotide sequence: TGTGCCAGCAGCTCCCTGGGGGAGAGCAATCAGCCCCAGCATTTT. This encodes CASSSLGESNQPQHF.